The text below deals with one TCR beta chain. The table came from immunoSEQ multiplex PCR; TCRdb's copy has only in-frame clones and leaves some out. The table includes approximately 80,000 clones, about 83% detected once. The sample is drawn from a study of ipilimumab plus nivolumab after autologous stem cell transplantation. CDR3 length: 17 residues. Germline values: CDR1 SGHRS, CDR2 YFSETQ. Trimming took 1 base from V and 2 from J, leaving 16 bases between them. V usage is TRBV5-1 and J usage is TRBJ1-3; unclear D gene. Source: PBMCs, taken in a trial of ipilimumab plus nivolumab as post-transplant consolidation. This receptor was obtained from a male donor with diffuse large B-cell lymphoma. The CDR3 DNA sequence: TGCGCCAGCAGCTTGTTTTCCCAGGTGGAGCCTGGAAACACCATATATTTT. Amino acids: CASSLFSQVEPGNTIYF.